Sequencing of this TCR beta chain was carried out in a study of T-cell reconstitution after alpha-beta-depleted transplantation in children. Unique molecular identifiers were used to barcode this TCRbeta library. MiXCR, applied by TCRdb to the PCR reads, yields one record per CDR3 protein. Among 55,000 to 85,000 distinct CDR3 sequences, roughly a tenth were seen once, and the ten largest hold approximately 13%. Regarding the study as a whole: Among T cells one year after transplant, newly produced cells accounted for most counts and diversity. Several hundred expanded graft clones reportedly supplied alpha-beta T cells about two months after transplant. Some patients' high day-60 TCRbeta diversity was attributed to recipient cells surviving conditioning.

The germline V and J ends were trimmed by 1 base and 2 bases, with 20 bases remaining between them. Germline V gene data show CDR1 as LNHDA and CDR2 as SQIVND (reference sequence). This CDR3 contains 18 residues. A remark on this clonotype: What it recognizes is unknown.

The sequences come from PBMCs, collected before TCRalphabeta/CD19-depleted stem cell transplant. The receptor comes from a boy aged 5-17 years with acute myeloid leukemia, due to receive a stem cell transplant. V is TRBV19 and J is TRBJ1-2, with D unclear. CDR3 protein: CASSIGSDFLLRNYGYTF. The CDR3 DNA sequence: TGTGCCAGTAGTATAGGAAGCGACTTCCTCCTCCGCAACTATGGCTACACCTTC. The full variable domain, completed using reference TRBV19 and TRBJ1-2, is DGGITQSPKYLFRKEGQNVTLSCEQNLNHDAMYWYRQDPGQGLRLIYYSQIVNDFQKGDIAEGYSVSREKKESFPLTVTSAQKNPTAFYLCASSIGSDFLLRNYGYTFGSGTRLTVV.